These 21 T cell receptor beta chains were sequenced from one sample in a study of technical replicates of blood from a handful of donors (dated by TCRdb to between 2016 and 2019). Preparation of the library involved the immunoSEQ multiplex PCR assay. TCRdb mirrors the immuneACCESS table, restricted to in-frame sequences. Some clones are absent from its copies; in checked studies, under half trace to an unresolved V gene, and the reason for the others is unknown. For this sample the table gives around 77,000 clones, of which roughly 92% were detected only once. The top ten hold 0.41% of the sample. The sample comprised T cells isolated from PBMCs. Receptors were obtained from a human donor in good health.

Only one count was recorded for this clone. The V and J genes are TRBV5-1 and TRBJ2-7; 9 positions agree with TRBD2. Trimming removed 7 bases from V and 5 bases from J; junction bases left unmatched: 4. Germline CDR1 is SGHRS and CDR2 is YFSETQ. The CDR3 runs to 12 residues. CDR3 amino acids: CASGSSGNEQYF. The CDR3 DNA reads TGCGCCAGCGGCTCTAGCGGGAACGAGCAGTACTTC. Looking up the rest from reference TRBV5-1 and TRBJ2-7 gives the full variable domain: KAGVTQTPRYLIKTRGQQVTLSCSPISGHRSVSWYQQTPGQGLQFLFEYFSETQRNKGNFPGRFSGRQFSNSRSEMNVSTLELGDSALYLCASGSSGNEQYFGPGTRLTVT.

In this sample, this clone turned up once. This chain links TRBV10-3 with TRBJ1-2, with TRBD1 matching 7 bases. The CDR3 sequence is 14 residues long. Per germline, CDR1 ENHRY and CDR2 SYGVKD. Trimming took 0 bases from V and 14 from J; bases not matched to a gene: 12. The CDR3 loop is CAISESTLGGPRTF. In nucleotides, the CDR3 is TGTGCCATCAGTGAGTCGACCCTAGGGGGCCCCAGAACCTTC.

The chain uses TRBV7-8 and TRBJ2-7; possibly TRBD1 for D (5 bases). This CDR3 has 12 residues. V lost 5 bases to trimming and J lost 7 bases, with 12 bases between them. Germline-derived CDR1 and CDR2 are SGHVS and FQNEAQ. DNA for the CDR3: TGTGCCAGCAGCCGGCGGCCAGGGGAGCAGTACTTC. Translated: CASSRRPGEQYF.

This chain connects TRBV7-2 to TRBJ1-2, with TRBD1 matching 7 bases. This CDR3 comprises 15 residues. Germline assignment: CDR1 SGHTA and CDR2 FQGNSA. With 1 base clipped from V and 0 bases from J, the junction kept 2 bases outside the gene matches. The CDR3: CASSLGQGANYGYTF. The CDR3, as DNA: TGTGCCAGCAGCTTAGGACAGGGAGCTAACTATGGCTACACCTTC.

The DNA for the CDR3 is TGTGCCAGCAGCGGTTTAGATGTGCAGCGGGGTTCCACAGATACGCAGTATTTT. It translates to CASSGLDVQRGSTDTQYF. This sequence joins TRBV7-9 and TRBJ2-3, with TRBD2 matching 7 bases. Germline trimming cut 5 bases from V and 2 bases from J; bases unmatched to any gene: 16. Germline-derived CDR1 and CDR2 are SEHNR and FQNEAQ (reference sequence). The CDR3 spans 18 residues.

V gene TRBV4-2 combines with J gene TRBJ1-2; no clear D gene. Germline CDR1 reads LGHNA; CDR2 reads YNFKEQ. The CDR3 runs to 14 residues. Trimming removed 0 bases from V and 4 bases from J, with 9 bases in between. The CDR3 DNA reads as TGTGCCAGCAGCCAAGAGCGGGCTGGCTATGGCTACACCTTC. Amino acid sequence: CASSQERAGYGYTF.

This clone was counted only a few times. CDR3: CSVRGNTEAFF. The CDR3 DNA is TGCAGCGTCCGGGGGAACACTGAAGCTTTCTTT. The chain has TRBV29-1 and TRBJ1-1; D unresolved. Looked up from germline, CDR1 is SQVTM and CDR2 is ANQGSEA. The CDR3 loop spans 11 amino acids. V lost 6 bases, J lost 1 base, and 6 bases lay in between.

The J gene is TRBJ2-2, the V gene TRBV13; 9 bases align to TRBD2. The germline CDR1 and CDR2 sequences are PRHDT and FYEKMQ (reference sequence). The CDR3 extends over 15 amino acids. The V segment lost 5 bases and the J segment 3 bases; nucleotides outside the gene matches: 4. The CDR3 DNA reads as TGTGCCAGCAGCCAACTAGCGGGTCACACCGGGGAGCTGTTTTTT. Residues: CASSQLAGHTGELFF.

The genes are TRBV29-1 and TRBJ2-7, with TRBD1 matching over 8 bases. J gave up 5 bases and V 3 bases, and 0 bases lay outside the gene matches. From germline, CDR1 is SQVTM and CDR2 ANQGSEA. There are 11 residues in the CDR3. CDR3 nucleotide sequence: TGCAGCGTTGAGACAGGGGACGAGCAGTACTTC. Its protein is CSVETGDEQYF.

The rearrangement links TRBV11-3 to TRBJ2-6; a possible D gene is TRBD1 (6 bases). V lost 5 bases and J lost 9, with 11 bases in between. The CDR3 is 13 amino acids. Germline CDR1 reads SGHNT; CDR2 reads YENEEA. The DNA of the CDR3 is TGTGCCAGCAGCCTGACAGGAGGCAACGTCCTGACTTTC. Protein: CASSLTGGNVLTF.

In its sample, this clone was seen once. The chain uses TRBV4-3 and TRBJ2-7; D is unresolved. V dropped 1 base and J dropped 4 bases, with 8 bases sitting between them. Germline lookup yields CDR1 LGHNA and CDR2 YSLEER. The CDR3 runs to 13 residues. The CDR3: CASSQGLPYEQYF. CDR3 sequence (DNA): TGCGCCAGCAGCCAAGGGCTGCCTTACGAGCAGTACTTC.

V is TRBV30 and J is TRBJ1-3; D not certain. The germline V and J ends were trimmed by 4 bases and 0 bases, with 7 bases remaining between them. The germline V gene has CDR1 GTSNPN and CDR2 SVGIG (reference sequence). This CDR3 region has 13 residues. The CDR3 sequence is CAWKGASGNTIYF. The CDR3 DNA sequence: TGTGCCTGGAAAGGAGCCTCTGGAAACACCATATATTTT.

The chain combines TRBV10-3 with TRBJ1-3; 7 bases agree with TRBD1. The junction had 6 bases not matched to a gene; V was cut back by 5 bases and J by 2 bases. Germline V gene data show CDR1 as ENHRY and CDR2 as SYGVKD. CDR3 size: 15 residues. The CDR3 protein is CAISNRTGTGNTIYF. The CDR3, as DNA: TGTGCCATCAGTAATAGGACAGGAACTGGAAACACCATATATTTT.

The chain employs TRBV29-1 and TRBJ1-2; 7 nucleotides agree with TRBD1. The CDR3 spans 13 residues. The germline V gene has CDR1 SQVTM and CDR2 ANQGSEA. V lost 0 bases, J lost 8 bases, and 6 bases stayed unmatched. The DNA of the CDR3 is TGCAGCGTTGAAGATAAAACAGGGGTCGGCTACACCTTC. Its translation: CSVEDKTGVGYTF. Full variable domain (outside the CDR3, taken from reference TRBV29-1 and TRBJ1-2): SAVISQKPSRDICQRGTSLTIQCQVDSQVTMMFWYRQQPGQSLTLIATANQGSEATYESGFVIDKFPISRPNLTFSTLTVSNMSPEDSSIYLCSVEDKTGVGYTFGSGTRLTVV.

This clone was counted a single time. V usage is TRBV6-5 and J usage is TRBJ1-2; the D is unclear. V lost 2 bases and J lost 3, with 16 bases in between. There are 16 residues in the CDR3. CDR1 and CDR2 (germline): MNHEY, SVGAGI. CDR3 nucleotides: TGTGCCAGCAGTTACGGCGGAGCCCGGTGGGACTATGGCTACACCTTC. It encodes CASSYGGARWDYGYTF.

V gene TRBV5-6 combines with J gene TRBJ1-1; D unclear. The CDR3 is 14 amino acids. The V end lost 4 bases, the J end lost 5 bases, and 15 bases lay between the germline ends. Germline CDR1 SGHDT, CDR2 YYEEEE. CDR3 nucleotides: TGTGCCAGCAGCCCGTGGTTCGGGGTAACTGAAGCTTTCTTT. It translates to CASSPWFGVTEAFF.

The chain uses TRBV5-5 and TRBJ1-2; TRBD1 matches 7 bases. The CDR3 runs to 15 residues. The germline V gene has CDR1 SGHKS and CDR2 YYEKEE (reference sequence). The trim removed 4 bases at V and 4 bases at J, leaving 10 bases unmatched. CDR3 amino acids: CASSLPSSGGYGYTF. The DNA of the CDR3 is TGTGCCAGCAGCCTTCCTTCCTCAGGGGGCTATGGCTACACCTTC.

With regard to this clone: Other DNA sequences in this specimen translate into the identical CDR3. This chain connects TRBV4-3 to TRBJ2-1; TRBD2 agrees at 8 bases. The CDR3 runs to 17 residues. V dropped 0 bases and J dropped 1; count of bases not matched to a gene: 5. CDR1 and CDR2 (germline): LGHNA, YSLEER. This CDR3 is CASSQESGGRSYNEQFF. The CDR3, as DNA: TGCGCCAGCAGCCAAGAGAGCGGCGGGAGGTCCTACAATGAGCAGTTCTTC.

The chain is built from TRBV16 and TRBJ2-7, with a weak D call TRBD1 (6 bases). CDR1 is KGHSY and CDR2 is FQNENV in the germline V gene. The V end was cut by 0 bases, the J end by 5 bases, with 11 bases between. This CDR3 contains 14 residues. The CDR3 DNA sequence: TGTGCCAGCAGCCAATCAAGCAGGGGACACGAGCAGTACTTC. Its protein is CASSQSSRGHEQYF.

The CDR3: CASSFFTTGVDGYTF. DNA for the CDR3: TGTGCCAGCAGTTTTTTTACGACAGGGGTGGATGGCTACACCTTC. This chain joins TRBV28 and TRBJ1-2, with 8 nucleotides matching TRBD1. J lost 6 bases, V lost 3 bases, and 9 bases had no gene match. Germline CDR1 and CDR2: MDHEN and SYDVKM. The CDR3 extends over 15 amino acids.

The table lists this clone with a count of one. The chain recombines TRBV5-1 with TRBJ2-5; possible D gene TRBD1, 5 bases. Germline CDR1 reads SGHRS; CDR2 reads YFSETQ. This CDR3 is built from 16 residues. V lost 0 bases and J lost 0, with 12 bases in between. CDR3 in amino acids: CASSLAYGRDQETQYF. Here the CDR3 DNA reads TGCGCCAGCAGCTTGGCCTATGGCAGGGACCAAGAGACCCAGTACTTC. Complete variable domain (other parts from reference TRBV5-1 and TRBJ2-5): KAGVTQTPRYLIKTRGQQVTLSCSPISGHRSVSWYQQTPGQGLQFLFEYFSETQRNKGNFPGRFSGRQFSNSRSEMNVSTLELGDSALYLCASSLAYGRDQETQYFGPGTRLLVL.